This TCR beta chain appears in the sequencing data of a study of shared clonotypes between healthy human individuals. Study as a whole: Per donor, three plates held CD4 naive cells, three held CD4 memory, two held CD8 naive and one held CD8 memory.

Everyone who donated was a Caucasian adult who lived in Nashville, Tennessee. Only a few counts were recorded for this clone. Method: immunoSEQ multiplex PCR; TCRdb's copy keeps in-frame clones and lacks some. The sample has approximately 1,000,000 clones; approximately 80% are singletons. V trimming: 6 bases; J trimming: 5 bases; junction bases outside the gene matches: 5. This CDR3 has 14 residues. Germline assignment: CDR1 ENHRY and CDR2 SYGVKD. The chain links TRBV10-3 to TRBJ1-5, with 9 bases aligning to TRBD1. This receptor was obtained from a man between 18 and 35 years old in good health. Some clones in this sample may be carry-over from other donors' samples. Sequenced: memory CD4+ T cells from PBMCs. Subset in this sample: CD45RA-negative fraction. The CDR3 sequence is CAIRGQGRYQPQHF. CDR3 in DNA: TGTGCCATCAGGGGACAGGGAAGATATCAGCCCCAGCATTTT.